These 17 T cell receptor beta chains share one sample of origin, sequenced in a study of beta chain features in type 1 diabetes. Every isolated RNA sample was fully reverse transcribed, so sequencing captured expressed TCRB transcripts. TCRdb keeps only in-frame clones here, not all; method: immunoSEQ multiplex PCR. The sample shows 860,000 or so clones, under 20% of them seen only once. The sample taken for sequencing was naive CD4+ T cells from blood. These receptor sequences come from a woman under 30 in good health.

In its sample, this clone was seen a few times. V gene TRBV7-2 combines with J gene TRBJ2-7; D might be TRBD2 (5 bases). The CDR3 has 13 amino acids. V was cut by 3 bases and J by 1 base, with 7 bases left in between. Looked up from germline, CDR1 is SGHTA and CDR2 is FQGNSA. This CDR3 reads CASSFGVSYEQYF. CDR3 sequence (DNA): TGTGCCAGCAGCTTCGGGGTATCCTACGAGCAGTACTTC.

The J gene is TRBJ2-7, the V gene TRBV2; TRBD1 matches at 7 bases. CDR1 SNHLY and CDR2 FYNNEI come from the germline V gene. The CDR3 covers 14 residues. With V trimmed by 6 bases and J by 6 bases, 11 bases remained unmatched. CDR3: CASRTGLTSREQYF. CDR3 in DNA: TGTGCCAGCAGGACAGGGCTTACCTCTCGCGAGCAGTACTTC.

V is TRBV9 and J is TRBJ2-3; D gene uncertain. The CDR3 covers 15 residues. Germline CDR1 SGDLS, CDR2 YYNGEE. The V end was cut by 2 bases, the J end by 0 bases, with 10 bases between. The CDR3 coding sequence is TGTGCCAGCAGCGTGACCAGAGGTAGCACAGATACGCAGTATTTT. It is translated as CASSVTRGSTDTQYF.

V is TRBV5-6 and J is TRBJ2-6; D might be TRBD2 (5 bases). The ends were cut back, 4 bases at V and 4 bases at J, with 12 bases in the middle. Germline values: CDR1 SGHDT, CDR2 YYEEEE. This CDR3 contains 15 residues. The CDR3 region is CASSGGPGGANVLTF. The CDR3 region has the DNA TGTGCCAGCAGCGGAGGCCCCGGGGGGGCCAACGTCCTGACTTTC.

The J gene is TRBJ2-4, the V gene TRBV11-2; D might be TRBD2 (6 bases). Germline V gene sequence: CDR1 SGHAT, CDR2 FQNNGV. V was shortened by 4 bases and J by 0 bases, with 10 bases between the two germline ends. There are 15 residues in the CDR3. CDR3 protein: CASSSGLTAKNIQYF. The DNA for the CDR3 is TGTGCCAGCAGCTCCGGACTAACAGCCAAAAACATTCAGTACTTC. The whole variable domain, filled in from reference TRBV11-2 and TRBJ2-4, reads EAGVAQSPRYKIIEKRQSVAFWCNPISGHATLYWYQQILGQGPKLLIQFQNNGVVDDSQLPKDRFSAERLKGVDSTLKIQPAKLEDSAVYLCASSSGLTAKNIQYFGAGTRLSVL.

The V call is TRBV18, the J call TRBJ2-1, with 11 bases that match TRBD2. Germline loops: CDR1 KGHSH, CDR2 LQKENI. The junction had 8 bases not matched to a gene; V was cut back by 4 bases and J by 9 bases. The length of the CDR3 is 15 residues. The CDR3 DNA reads as TGTGCCAGCTCACTCTTACTAGCGGGAGCGGGTGAGCAGTTCTTC. Translation gives CASSLLLAGAGEQFF.

The V call is TRBV5-1, the J call TRBJ2-6; 7 bases are a match to TRBD1. In germline, CDR1 is SGHRS, CDR2 YFSETQ. V lost 0 bases, J lost 2 bases, and 2 bases stayed unmatched. The CDR3 is 16 residues long. In nucleotides, the CDR3 is TGCGCCAGCAGCTTGGAGGGGGCAGCTGGGGCCAACGTCCTGACTTTC. Its translation: CASSLEGAAGANVLTF.

In its sample, this clone was seen a few times. This sequence joins TRBV19 and TRBJ1-1, with D possibly matching TRBD1 (6 bases). Germline loops: CDR1 LNHDA, CDR2 SQIVND (reference sequence). The V gene lost 8 bases and the J gene lost 5 bases, with 21 bases spanning the gap. This CDR3 region has 15 residues. CDR3 amino acids: CASGRRGGSYTEAFF. The CDR3 nucleotides read TGTGCCAGTGGACGAAGGGGGGGATCTTATACTGAAGCTTTCTTT. The full variable domain, its missing parts supplied by reference TRBV19 and TRBJ1-1, is DGGITQSPKYLFRKEGQNVTLSCEQNLNHDAMYWYRQDPGQGLRLIYYSQIVNDFQKGDIAEGYSVSREKKESFPLTVTSAQKNPTAFYLCASGRRGGSYTEAFFGQGTRLTVV.

This clone was observed a few times. This chain uses TRBV6-6 with TRBJ2-5; D unresolved. Deletions cut 6 bases from V and 5 bases from J, with 16 bases between. The CDR3 consists of 14 residues. Germline lookup yields CDR1 MNHNY and CDR2 SVGAGI (reference sequence). CDR3 residues: CASRTTPSPETQYF. CDR3 sequence (DNA): TGTGCCAGCAGAACTACGCCTAGTCCTGAGACCCAGTACTTC.

The gene calls are TRBV4-3 and TRBJ1-1; no firm D call. The CDR3 covers 14 residues. Germline V lookup: CDR1 LGHNA, CDR2 YSLEER. Trimming took off 0 bases at V and 1 base at J, with 6 bases between the two ends. The CDR3 spells CASSQEVGNTEAFF. The CDR3 DNA reads as TGCGCCAGCAGCCAAGAGGTAGGGAACACTGAAGCTTTCTTT.

On this clone: Other DNA sequences of this sample code for an identical CDR3. The genes are TRBV2 and TRBJ2-3; tentative D call: TRBD1 (6 bases). The germline V and J ends were trimmed by 6 bases and 4 bases, with 8 bases remaining between them. Per germline, CDR1 SNHLY and CDR2 FYNNEI. The CDR3 has 12 residues. As DNA, the CDR3 is TGTGCCAGCAGAGGACAGTCAGATACGCAGTATTTT. Protein: CASRGQSDTQYF. Full variable domain (outside the CDR3, taken from reference TRBV2 and TRBJ2-3): EPEVTQTPSHQVTQMGQEVILRCVPISNHLYFYWYRQILGQKVEFLVSFYNNEISEKSEIFDDQFSVERPDGSNFTLKIRSTKLEDSAMYFCASRGQSDTQYFGPGTRLTVL.

This clone was seen just once. The genes are TRBV5-1 and TRBJ1-1, with TRBD1 matching over 7 bases. V shed 4 bases and J 3 bases; nucleotides not matched to a gene: 9. Germline V gives CDR1 SGHRS, CDR2 YFSETQ. The CDR3 sequence is 15 residues long. The DNA for the CDR3 is TGCGCCAGCAGCCCCAGGGGACAGCTCGACACTGAAGCTTTCTTT. This encodes CASSPRGQLDTEAFF.

The rearrangement uses TRBV27 and TRBJ2-6; D is uncertain. Trimming cost V 2 bases and J 4 bases, with 21 bases left between them. Germline CDR1 is MNHEY and CDR2 is SMNVEV (reference sequence). The CDR3 is made up of 19 amino acids. This CDR3 reads CASSLKAPQRLRGANVLTF. The CDR3 coding sequence is TGTGCCAGCAGTTTAAAGGCGCCGCAGAGGCTAAGAGGGGCCAACGTCCTGACTTTC.

The chain links TRBV27 to TRBJ2-7, with TRBD1 matching 9 bases. This CDR3 comprises 14 residues. The germline V gene has CDR1 MNHEY and CDR2 SMNVEV (reference sequence). V lost 8 bases, J lost 4 bases, and 9 bases stayed unmatched. In DNA form, the CDR3 reads TGTGCCAGCTGGGGACAGGGTGGTTCTTACGAGCAGTACTTC. Its translation: CASWGQGGSYEQYF.

The sample holds one count of this clone. The genes are TRBV5-4 and TRBJ2-2; D gene ambiguous. Germline V lookup: CDR1 SGHNT, CDR2 YYREEE (reference sequence). V was shortened by 4 bases and J by 7 bases, with 11 bases between the two germline ends. The CDR3 runs 13 residues. This chain's CDR3 is CASSRDLDGELFF. CDR3 sequence (DNA): TGTGCCAGCAGCCGTGACTTGGACGGGGAGCTGTTTTTT.

This clone was counted between two and nine times. CDR3: CATSRGLAGDADTQYF. Here the CDR3 DNA reads TGTGCCACCAGCAGAGGGCTAGCGGGAGATGCAGATACGCAGTATTTT. The chain has TRBV15 and TRBJ2-3, with 10 bases fitting TRBD2. V dropped 1 base and J dropped 4; count of bases not matched to a gene: 5. This CDR3 spans 16 amino acids. Germline values: CDR1 LNHNV, CDR2 YYDKDF (reference sequence).

This clone was detected a few times. The chain combines TRBV7-2 with TRBJ2-7, with 9 positions matching TRBD2. The CDR3 totals 13 residues. Germline loops: CDR1 SGHTA, CDR2 FQGNSA. Trimming at V came to 3 bases and at J to 6 bases, leaving 3 bases not matched to a gene. CDR3 in amino acids: CASSFSSGAEQYF. The DNA for the CDR3 is TGTGCCAGCAGCTTTTCTAGCGGGGCCGAGCAGTACTTC.